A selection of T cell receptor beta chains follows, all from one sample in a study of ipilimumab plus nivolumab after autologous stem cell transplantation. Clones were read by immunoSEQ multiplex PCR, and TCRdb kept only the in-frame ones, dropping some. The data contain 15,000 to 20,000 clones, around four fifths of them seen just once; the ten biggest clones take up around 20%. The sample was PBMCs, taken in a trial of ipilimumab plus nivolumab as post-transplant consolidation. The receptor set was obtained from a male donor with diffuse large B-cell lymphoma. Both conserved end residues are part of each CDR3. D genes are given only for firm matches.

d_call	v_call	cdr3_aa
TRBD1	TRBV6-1	CASTQGAGGQPQHF
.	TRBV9	CASSATGQSYEQYF
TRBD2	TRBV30	CAWSVLGTSPREQFF
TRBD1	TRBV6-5	CASSSDRGLGANVLTF
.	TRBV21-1	CASSSVPGQGRKTGNTIYF
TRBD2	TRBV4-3	CASSLDAGGFDEQFF
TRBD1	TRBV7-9	CASSFGGTGGWETQYF
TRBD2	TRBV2	CASTLAGGRETQYF
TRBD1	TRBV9	CASSVGTDPGELFF
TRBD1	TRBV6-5	CASREQGARGGEQYF
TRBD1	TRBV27	CASSLRTGGGYGYTF
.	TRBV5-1	CASSLKGAGTTEAFF
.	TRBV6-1	CASSENQGRGEQYF
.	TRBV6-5	CASSYSGPSYNEQFF
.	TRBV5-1	CASSLDIATNEKLFF
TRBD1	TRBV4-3	CASSQNGQGATEAFF
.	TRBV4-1	CASSPGGGEQYF